This T cell receptor (beta chain) was captured in a study of T cell clones after liver transplantation. In the study overall: A pre-transplant mixed lymphocyte reaction with TCRbeta sequencing defined graft-donor-reactive clones followed in post-transplant blood. As an antigen-independent comparator, third-party-reactive TCRbeta sequences came from pre-transplant mixed lymphocyte reactions.

Study-wide findings and caveats: In most of the 8 subjects, circulating graft-donor-reactive CD4 TCRbeta sequences fell significantly after transplant.

Per germline, CDR1 MDHEN and CDR2 SYDVKM. This CDR3 contains 14 residues. J gave up 3 bases and V 3 bases, and 2 bases lay outside the gene matches. Profiled with immunoSEQ multiplex PCR; TCRdb holds only in-frame clones, not every one. Of about 51,000 clones listed, about 86% are singletons. On this clone itself: Its antigen is not known.

This chain uses TRBV28 with TRBJ2-3; 8 bases align to TRBD2. The source was CD8+ T cells from blood, collected 12 months after liver transplant. The sequence was collected from a human patient who received a liver transplant. Some T cells may be supplied by the graft donor. The CDR3 nucleotides are TGTGCCAGCAGTTTCGTAGCGGGGACAGATACGCAGTATTTT. Translated, it gives CASSFVAGTDTQYF.